Shown below are 15 T cell receptor beta chains from a single sample sequenced in a study of vaccination and CD4 T cells after COVID-19. The time point was: late sampling 161 to 241 days after vaccination in three convalescent patients. A single record per CDR3 protein comes from TCRdb applying MiXCR to the PCR reads. The profile shows 25,000 to 30,000 distinct CDR3 sequences, 50% of them singletons. This material consisted of CD4+ T cells from blood, taken about 7 months after SARS-CoV-2 vaccination. Receptor source: a human donor who had recovered from COVID-19.

This chain uses TRBV21-1 with TRBJ2-5; the table names TRBD2, a call not compared with the DNA. TRBV21-1 is annotated as a pseudogene. This CDR3 has 20 residues. The CDR3 loop reads CASSLHPGPRTSGRKETQYF. CDR3 in DNA: TGTGCCAGCAGCTTACACCCAGGCCCAAGGACTAGCGGGAGGAAAGAGACCCAGTACTTC.

V is TRBV7-2 and J is TRBJ2-5, with 10 bases lining up with TRBD2. Germline V gene sequence: CDR1 SGHTA, CDR2 FQGNSA. Trimming took 6 bases from V and 2 from J; bases not matched to a gene: 6. This CDR3 is 15 amino acids long. CDR3 region: CASSQRTSGQETQYF. The CDR3 region has the DNA TGTGCCAGCAGTCAGAGGACTAGCGGACAAGAGACCCAGTACTTC.

This clonotype was seen a few times. J is TRBJ1-1 and V is TRBV28, with D possibly TRBD1 on 6 matching bases. The ends were cut back, 3 bases at V and 5 bases at J, with 7 bases in the middle. In germline, CDR1 is MDHEN, CDR2 SYDVKM. The CDR3 has 12 residues. The CDR3 loop reads CASSLTGTEAFF. CDR3 DNA: TGTGCCAGCAGTTTGACAGGTACTGAAGCTTTCTTT.

This clonotype was picked up a small number of times. The V call is TRBV7-9, the J call TRBJ1-3; D is ambiguous. Germline V lookup: CDR1 SEHNR, CDR2 FQNEAQ (reference sequence). The CDR3 extends over 13 amino acids. V was trimmed by 3 bases and J by 2 bases, leaving 5 bases between them. The CDR3 spells CASSFPPGNTIYF. CDR3 bases: TGTGCCAGCAGCTTTCCGCCTGGAAACACCATATATTTT.

The rearrangement joins TRBV7-6 to TRBJ2-7; TRBD1 agrees at 7 bases. Looked up from germline, CDR1 is SGHVS and CDR2 is FNYEAQ. J lost 6 bases, V lost 5 bases, and 4 bases had no gene match. This CDR3 contains 12 residues. CDR3 region: CASSKTGVEQYF. In nucleotides, the CDR3 is TGTGCCAGCAGCAAAACAGGGGTCGAGCAGTACTTC.

The chain uses TRBV27 and TRBJ2-7, with D possibly being TRBD2 (6 bases). From germline, CDR1 is MNHEY and CDR2 SMNVEV (reference sequence). V lost 6 bases and J lost 2, with 17 bases in between. CDR3 length: 15 residues. This chain's CDR3 is CASRTQRVPPYEQYF. Written as DNA, the CDR3 is TGTGCCAGCAGAACTCAGCGGGTCCCCCCCTACGAGCAGTACTTC.

The chain has TRBV4-1 and TRBJ1-6; maybe TRBD1 (6 bases). The germline CDR1 and CDR2 sequences are MGHRA and YSYEKL. The CDR3 loop spans 19 amino acids. The V gene lost 0 bases and the J gene lost 3 bases, with 18 bases spanning the gap. In DNA, the CDR3 is TGCGCCAGCAGCCAAGAGGGGGGCTCCCACCGCGGCTATAATTCACCCCTCCACTTT. Protein product: CASSQEGGSHRGYNSPLHF.

The gene calls are TRBV4-1 and TRBJ2-3, with 9 positions matching TRBD1. Losses at the gene ends were 3 bases for V and 4 bases for J; bases not matched to a gene: 5. The CDR3 totals 15 residues. Germline V gene data show CDR1 as MGHRA and CDR2 as YSYEKL. CDR3 sequence (DNA): TGCGCCAGCAGCCAGTGGACAGGGGCGTCAGATACGCAGTATTTT. Encoded protein: CASSQWTGASDTQYF.

CDR3 sequence (DNA): TGTGCCAGCAGCCGGGACAGGGTATTAAGAGATCAGCCCCAGCATTTT. It translates to CASSRDRVLRDQPQHF. V gene TRBV28 combines with J gene TRBJ1-5; 9 positions agree with TRBD1. The CDR3 covers 16 residues. Germline V gene lookup returns CDR1 MDHEN and CDR2 SYDVKM. V lost 6 bases, J lost 5 bases, and 11 bases stayed unmatched.

This clonotype showed up just once. This chain uses TRBV6-1 with TRBJ1-2; D ambiguous. V lost 6 bases and J lost 8, with 19 bases in between. CDR3 length: 14 amino acids. Germline-derived CDR1 and CDR2 are MNHNS and SASEGT. CDR3 nucleotides: TGTGCCAGCAGACCCAACGAGGGATCGGAGGGCTACACCTTC. Residues: CASRPNEGSEGYTF.

This clonotype was seen once. CDR3 bases: TGTGCCACCAGCAGAGGTACAGCGGGAGGGCAAAACATTCAGTACTTC. This encodes CATSRGTAGGQNIQYF. V gene TRBV15 combines with J gene TRBJ2-4, with 10 nucleotides matching TRBD2. The CDR3 length is 16 residues. V gave up 1 base and J gave up 5 bases; unmatched junction bases: 5. CDR1 LNHNV and CDR2 YYDKDF come from the germline V gene (reference sequence).

This clonotype turned up a few times. The V call is TRBV20-1, the J call TRBJ1-1; D is perhaps TRBD1 (6 bases). Germline V CDR1 and CDR2: DFQATT, SNEGSKA (reference sequence). The V gene lost 0 bases and the J gene lost 3 bases, with 14 bases spanning the gap. CDR3 length: 15 residues. The CDR3 coding sequence is TGCAGTGCTAGAGATACCCGGGGGGCCGACACTGAAGCTTTCTTT. It yields the protein CSARDTRGADTEAFF.

This sequence joins TRBV20-1 and TRBJ1-5, with D possibly matching TRBD1 (6 bases). V lost 4 bases to trimming and J lost 7 bases, with 17 bases between them. Germline V gene lookup returns CDR1 DFQATT and CDR2 SNEGSKA (reference sequence). The CDR3 spans 14 residues. This CDR3 is CSAKETGLRQPQHF. CDR3 DNA sequence: TGCAGTGCTAAGGAGACAGGTCTCAGGCAGCCCCAGCATTTT.

V usage is TRBV20-1 and J usage is TRBJ2-7; weak D call: TRBD2 (7 bases). The CDR3 consists of 15 residues. Germline CDR1 DFQATT, CDR2 SNEGSKA (reference sequence). V was shortened by 6 bases and J by 0 bases, with 18 bases between the two germline ends. The CDR3 loop reads CSARGSGASSYEQYF. The CDR3 DNA reads as TGCAGTGCAAGGGGGAGCGGGGCGAGCTCCTACGAGCAGTACTTC.

V gene TRBV4-2 combines with J gene TRBJ2-1; TRBD1 might be the D (5 bases). Germline V gene sequence: CDR1 LGHNA, CDR2 YNFKEQ. Trimming cost V 0 bases and J 2 bases, with 11 bases left between them. The CDR3 consists of 16 residues. CDR3 residues: CASSQDSQGTYNEQFF. As DNA, the CDR3 is TGTGCCAGCAGCCAAGATTCCCAGGGTACCTACAATGAGCAGTTCTTC.